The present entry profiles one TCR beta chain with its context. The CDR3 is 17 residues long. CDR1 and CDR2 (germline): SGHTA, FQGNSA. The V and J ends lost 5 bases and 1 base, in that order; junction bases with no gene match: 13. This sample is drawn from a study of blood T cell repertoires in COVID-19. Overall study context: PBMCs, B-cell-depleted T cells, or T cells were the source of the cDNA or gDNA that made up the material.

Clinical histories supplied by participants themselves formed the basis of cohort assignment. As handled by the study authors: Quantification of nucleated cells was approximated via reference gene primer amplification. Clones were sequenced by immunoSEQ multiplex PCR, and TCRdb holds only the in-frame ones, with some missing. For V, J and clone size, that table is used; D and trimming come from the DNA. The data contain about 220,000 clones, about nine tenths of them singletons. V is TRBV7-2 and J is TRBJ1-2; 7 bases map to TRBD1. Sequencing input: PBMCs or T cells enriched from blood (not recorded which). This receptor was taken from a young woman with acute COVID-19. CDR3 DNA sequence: TGTGCCAGCAGCCATAAGGTCCAGGGGGAGATTAACTATGGCTACACCTTC. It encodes CASSHKVQGEINYGYTF.